What follows are 27 T cell receptor beta chains derived from one specimen sequenced in a study of cytomegalovirus exposure and HLA in healthy donors. Libraries were prepared by immunoSEQ multiplex PCR; TCRdb keeps only in-frame clonotypes and omits some of them. The sample has some 170,000 clones, about four fifths seen once; the top ten hold roughly 10%. Sequenced material: PBMCs. These receptors were obtained from a man under 40 in good health and CMV-seropositive.

The chain carries TRBV6-1 and TRBJ2-3, with D maybe TRBD1 (5 bases). Per the germline V gene, CDR1 is MNHNS and CDR2 is SASEGT. V was pared by 1 base and J by 9 bases, with 11 bases between. The CDR3 spans 13 residues. The CDR3 spells CASSEERYRTQYF. In nucleotides, the CDR3 is TGTGCCAGCAGTGAAGAGAGGTACAGGACGCAGTATTTT.

In its sample, this clone was seen once. This sequence joins TRBV12-5 and TRBJ2-7; 9 bases are a match to TRBD1. V was pared by 6 bases and J by 4 bases, with 4 bases of the junction left unmatched. CDR1 LGHNT and CDR2 FRNRAP come from the germline V gene. The CDR3 length is 13 residues. The CDR3 loop is CASGSDRGYEQYF. The CDR3 coding sequence is TGTGCTAGTGGATCGGACAGGGGATACGAGCAGTACTTC.

V usage is TRBV2 and J usage is TRBJ2-7, with a weak D call TRBD1 (6 bases). The CDR3 contains 16 residues. CDR1 and CDR2 (germline): SNHLY, FYNNEI. The germline V and J ends were trimmed by 2 bases and 3 bases, with 17 bases remaining between them. The CDR3 protein is CASSESLGQKNYEQYF. The CDR3 DNA reads as TGTGCCAGCAGTGAATCGTTAGGACAGAAGAACTACGAGCAGTACTTC.

This chain connects TRBV6-5 to TRBJ2-7, with TRBD1 matching 9 bases. The CDR3 spans 16 residues. The V gene's germline CDR1 is MNHEY and CDR2 SVGAGI. Trimming cost V 0 bases and J 2 bases; bases outside gene matches: 5. The CDR3 loop reads CASSYSAGTGTYEQYF. CDR3 nucleotide sequence: TGTGCCAGCAGTTACTCTGCCGGGACAGGGACCTACGAGCAGTACTTC.

The V and J genes are TRBV27 and TRBJ1-1; no reliable D call. CDR1 and CDR2 from the germline V gene are MNHEY and SMNVEV (reference sequence). Trimming shortened V by 6 bases and J by 5 bases, and 16 bases separated the two germline ends. This CDR3 is built from 14 residues. CDR3 loop: CASSSPGGRTEAFF. The CDR3 DNA reads as TGTGCCAGCAGCTCCCCCGGAGGAAGGACTGAAGCTTTCTTT.

The rearrangement joins TRBV15 to TRBJ2-4, with unresolved D. Germline CDR1 reads LNHNV; CDR2 reads YYDKDF (reference sequence). V was pared by 0 bases and J by 7 bases, with 13 bases between. This CDR3 has 15 residues. CDR3 amino acids: CATSRDQSNSNIQYF. The CDR3 DNA reads TGTGCCACCAGCAGAGATCAATCTAATTCGAACATTCAGTACTTC.

In this sample, this clone turned up once. This chain joins TRBV2 and TRBJ1-5; 8 bases are shared with TRBD1. Germline values: CDR1 SNHLY, CDR2 FYNNEI. V dropped 0 bases and J dropped 5; count of bases not matched to a gene: 3. The CDR3 runs to 15 residues. This chain's CDR3 is CASSEANRGDQPQHF. In nucleotides, the CDR3 is TGTGCCAGCAGTGAAGCGAACAGGGGGGATCAGCCCCAGCATTTT.

The chain carries TRBV6-6 and TRBJ2-1; 8 bases align to TRBD2. This CDR3 comprises 15 residues. Germline values: CDR1 MNHNY, CDR2 SVGAGI (reference sequence). V shed 5 bases and J 3 bases; nucleotides not matched to a gene: 6. The CDR3 DNA reads TGTGCCAGCAGTCCCCCGGGACTAGGCTACAATGAGCAGTTCTTC. Its protein is CASSPPGLGYNEQFF.

In DNA, the CDR3 is TGTGCCAGCAGTGAATATCAGCGGGGGCCCACAGATACGCAGTATTTT. This codes for CASSEYQRGPTDTQYF. V and J are TRBV6-1 and TRBJ2-3, with 8 nucleotides matching TRBD2. This CDR3 is 16 amino acids long. Trimming removed 2 bases from V and 2 bases from J; junction bases left unmatched: 6. Germline assignment: CDR1 MNHNS and CDR2 SASEGT.

CDR3 bases: TGTGCCAGCAGCTTTGGGACAGGGCCCGCCGGGGAGCTGTTTTTT. Protein: CASSFGTGPAGELFF. The rearrangement joins TRBV5-6 to TRBJ2-2, with 9 bases lining up with TRBD1. The CDR3 is 15 residues long. V lost 2 bases to trimming and J lost 6 bases; unmatched junction nucleotides: 5. Per germline, CDR1 SGHDT and CDR2 YYEEEE.

The gene calls are TRBV7-6 and TRBJ2-2; 8 bases agree with TRBD1. The CDR3 extends over 19 amino acids. After removal of 2 bases from V and 0 bases from J, the junction contained 11 bases not matched to a gene. Germline assignment: CDR1 SGHVS and CDR2 FNYEAQ. The CDR3 DNA follows: TGTGCCAGCAGCTTACCTAATGGCCTACAGGGGGCGAACACCGGGGAGCTGTTTTTT. Amino acid sequence: CASSLPNGLQGANTGELFF.

J is TRBJ2-7 and V is TRBV5-6, with a tentative D call TRBD2 (7 bases). From germline, CDR1 is SGHDT and CDR2 YYEEEE. V lost 4 bases to trimming and J lost 2 bases, with 16 bases between them. The CDR3 runs 15 residues. The CDR3 nucleotides read TGTGCCAGCAGCGGCCCCGCGGGGGCCACCTACGAGCAGTACTTC. It codes for CASSGPAGATYEQYF.

The chain joins TRBV29-1 to TRBJ2-1; 11 positions agree with TRBD2. From germline, CDR1 is SQVTM and CDR2 ANQGSEA. This CDR3 is 14 amino acids long. Trimming cost V 8 bases and J 8 bases; bases outside gene matches: 11. Here the CDR3 reads CSFPTSGRGHEQFF. The CDR3 coding sequence is TGCAGCTTTCCAACTAGCGGGAGAGGACATGAGCAGTTCTTC.

The chain uses TRBV10-2 and TRBJ1-1; D is ambiguous. Trimming removed 6 bases at V and 3 bases at J, with 11 bases between. The CDR3 length is 13 residues. Per germline, CDR1 WSHSY and CDR2 SAAADI. In DNA, the CDR3 is TGCGCCAGCAGCGCCCAGGTGTACACTGAAGCTTTCTTT. Amino acids: CASSAQVYTEAFF.

The gene calls are TRBV13 and TRBJ2-7; D gene uncertain. Trimming took 0 bases from V and 1 from J, leaving 10 bases between them. The germline V gene encodes CDR1 PRHDT and CDR2 FYEKMQ (reference sequence). This CDR3 spans 15 amino acids. The CDR3 DNA is TGTGCCAGCAGCTTAGGGGGCAGGCCTTCCTACGAGCAGTACTTC. Protein product: CASSLGGRPSYEQYF.

The chain combines TRBV18 with TRBJ2-1; 8 nucleotides agree with TRBD2. Germline trimming cut 3 bases from V and 5 bases from J; bases unmatched to any gene: 9. From germline, CDR1 is KGHSH and CDR2 LQKENI. This CDR3 has 16 amino acids. The CDR3 loop is CASSPGLAGFHNEQFF. As DNA, the CDR3 is TGTGCCAGCTCACCGGGGCTAGCGGGCTTTCACAATGAGCAGTTCTTC.

The chain employs TRBV7-2 and TRBJ1-5; TRBD1 might be the D (5 bases). The germline V and J ends were trimmed by 1 base and 3 bases, with 10 bases remaining between them. Germline lookup yields CDR1 SGHTA and CDR2 FQGNSA. The CDR3 is made up of 15 amino acids. CDR3 in amino acids: CASSLVLGDNQPQHF. The DNA for the CDR3 is TGTGCCAGCAGCTTAGTATTAGGGGACAATCAGCCCCAGCATTTT.

The gene calls are TRBV2 and TRBJ1-1; 7 bases line up with TRBD1. The germline gives CDR1 SNHLY, CDR2 FYNNEI. There are 13 residues in the CDR3. Trimming cost V 3 bases and J 6 bases; bases outside gene matches: 4. Here the CDR3 DNA reads TGTGCCAGCAGTGAGGGGACAGAGGCTGAAGCTTTCTTT. The encoded protein is CASSEGTEAEAFF.

The V call is TRBV5-2, the J call TRBJ1-6. TRBV5-2 is marked as a pseudogene. The CDR3 is 12 residues long. Here the CDR3 DNA reads TGTGCCAGCAGGTTAGAGAATTCACCCCTCCACTTT. Its protein product is CASRLENSPLHF.

The J gene is TRBJ2-6, the V gene TRBV2; 14 bases line up with TRBD2. The germline V gene has CDR1 SNHLY and CDR2 FYNNEI. With 8 bases clipped from V and 2 bases from J, the junction kept 5 bases outside the gene matches. This CDR3 is 17 amino acids long. The CDR3 loop reads CASGRTSGGTGANVLTF. In DNA, the CDR3 is TGTGCCAGCGGGAGGACTAGCGGGGGGACTGGGGCCAACGTCCTGACTTTC.

The CDR3 DNA follows: TGCAGCGGGGCACAGGGAGATACGCAGTATTTT. Protein sequence: CSGAQGDTQYF. This chain connects TRBV29-1 to TRBJ2-3; possibly TRBD1 for D (6 bases). The CDR3 covers 11 residues. Germline CDR1 and CDR2: SQVTM and ANQGSEA. Trimming stripped 7 bases from V and 5 bases from J, with 10 bases between.

V is TRBV5-1 and J is TRBJ2-7; 7 nucleotides align to TRBD2. The ends lost 0 bases at V and 4 bases at J; junction bases unmatched: 16. The CDR3 totals 18 residues. CDR1 is SGHRS, CDR2 YFSETQ, per germline. The CDR3 DNA reads as TGCGCCAGCAGCTTGGTAACCCCGACTAGCAGTTCGTTGTACGAGCAGTACTTC. The encoded protein is CASSLVTPTSSSLYEQYF.

Comments on this clone: One junction end does not reproduce the germline sequence, and a read error may be involved. The chain carries TRBV7-7 and TRBJ2-2; D perhaps matches TRBD1 (6 bases). The CDR3 runs to 18 residues. Germline V CDR1 and CDR2: SSHAT, FNYEAQ (reference sequence). CDR3 region: CASSLAQGQRLNTGELFF. The CDR3 bases are TGTGCTAGCAGCTTAGCGCAAGGACAGAGATTGAACACCGGGGAGCTGTTTTTT.

The chain has TRBV5-1 and TRBJ2-3; D is possibly TRBD1 (6 bases). Germline-derived CDR1 and CDR2 are SGHRS and YFSETQ. There are 16 residues in the CDR3. The V end lost 0 bases, the J end lost 1 base, and 12 bases lay between the germline ends. This CDR3 reads CASSLVGGEGTDTQYF. The CDR3 DNA sequence: TGCGCCAGCAGCTTGGTAGGGGGTGAGGGCACAGATACGCAGTATTTT.

This clone was observed a few times. Relative to the germline gene, one junction end is altered; a read error may explain this. V and J are TRBV4-2 and TRBJ1-3; a weak D match, TRBD1 (5 bases). This CDR3 region has 16 residues. Germline V gene sequence: CDR1 LGHNA, CDR2 YNFKEQ. The CDR3 coding sequence is TGTGCCAGCAGTCAAGGGGCTCAGACCTCTGGAAACACCATATATTTT. This translates into CASSQGAQTSGNTIYF.

V and J are TRBV5-1 and TRBJ1-4; D not certain. Trimming left V 6 bases short and J 0 bases short, with 12 bases between. The CDR3 has 15 amino acids. Germline V lookup: CDR1 SGHRS, CDR2 YFSETQ. CDR3 sequence (DNA): TGCGCCAGCAAGGAGGGCCCAGCAACTAATGAAAAACTGTTTTTT. Amino acid sequence: CASKEGPATNEKLFF. Variable domain in full (rest from reference TRBV5-1 and TRBJ1-4): KAGVTQTPRYLIKTRGQQVTLSCSPISGHRSVSWYQQTPGQGLQFLFEYFSETQRNKGNFPGRFSGRQFSNSRSEMNVSTLELGDSALYLCASKEGPATNEKLFFGSGTQLSVL.

Only a few counts were recorded for this clone. The genes are TRBV15 and TRBJ1-1; D is ambiguous. V dropped 2 bases and J dropped 3 bases, with 13 bases sitting between them. Germline V lookup: CDR1 LNHNV, CDR2 YYDKDF (reference sequence). The CDR3 is 15 amino acids. CDR3 in amino acids: CATSRRGFGDTEAFF. The CDR3 DNA reads TGTGCCACCAGCAGACGAGGGTTTGGGGACACTGAAGCTTTCTTT. Full variable domain (missing parts from reference TRBV15 and TRBJ1-1): DAMVIQNPRYQVTQFGKPVTLSCSQTLNHNVMYWYQQKSSQAPKLLFHYYDKDFNNEADTPDNFQSRRPNTSFCFLDIRSPGLGDTAMYLCATSRRGFGDTEAFFGQGTRLTVV.